These 11 T cell receptor beta chains were all obtained from the same sample, sequenced in a study of CD8+ T cells in alopecia areata. Treatment denoted: oral pan-JAK inhibitor, 5-10 mg twice daily. Following RNA extraction, reverse transcription yielded cDNA that acted as the sequencing template. Repertoires were generated with immunoSEQ multiplex PCR, while TCRdb's copy carries only in-frame clones and drops some. There are hundreds of thousands of clones in the sample; 58% occur only once, and under 2% lies in the top ten. Sequenced here: CD4+ T cells sorted from blood, sampled at week 24, from a patient treated with tofacitinib. The receptor source for this set is a human donor with alopecia areata.

V gene TRBV18 combines with J gene TRBJ1-2; TRBD1 is a possible D gene (5 bases). Germline V lookup: CDR1 KGHSH, CDR2 LQKENI. V was cut by 5 bases and J by 8 bases, with 12 bases left in between. There are 12 residues in the CDR3. The chain's CDR3 is CASSTGTSGYTF. CDR3 bases: TGTGCCAGCTCAACCGGGACGTCCGGCTACACCTTC. Variable domain in full (rest from reference TRBV18 and TRBJ1-2): NAGVMQNPRHLVRRRGQEARLRCSPMKGHSHVYWYRQLPEEGLKFMVYLQKENIIDESGMPKERFSAEFPKEGPSILRIQQVVRGDSAAYFCASSTGTSGYTFGSGTRLTVV.

The rearrangement links TRBV28 to TRBJ2-3, with TRBD2 matching 9 bases. Germline CDR1 is MDHEN and CDR2 is SYDVKM. The CDR3 spans 16 residues. After removal of 3 bases from V and 6 bases from J, the junction contained 10 bases not matched to a gene. The DNA of the CDR3 is TGTGCCAGCAGTTTCCTTAGCGGGGGAGACTTGGATACGCAGTATTTT. Protein sequence: CASSFLSGGDLDTQYF.

The chain is built from TRBV30 and TRBJ1-2, with D possibly being TRBD1 (5 bases). The germline gives CDR1 GTSNPN, CDR2 SVGIG (reference sequence). V gave up 3 bases and J gave up 4 bases, with 21 bases separating them. This CDR3 is built from 16 residues. The CDR3 sequence is CAWSRPYQGFPYGYTF. CDR3 sequence (DNA): TGTGCCTGGAGCCGACCATACCAGGGATTTCCCTATGGCTACACCTTC.

Details on this clone: In the same sample, other DNA sequences code for this CDR3. V gene TRBV27 combines with J gene TRBJ2-7; the D is unclear. The V gene's germline CDR1 is MNHEY and CDR2 SMNVEV (reference sequence). The V end was cut by 3 bases, the J end by 1 base, with 7 bases between. The CDR3 runs to 13 residues. This CDR3 reads CASSLKVSYEQYF. In nucleotides, the CDR3 is TGTGCCAGCAGTTTGAAGGTTTCCTACGAGCAGTACTTC.

For the CDR3, the DNA is TGTGCCAGCAGTGAACAGGGCGGTAATTCACCCCTCCACTTT. Encoded protein: CASSEQGGNSPLHF. This sequence joins TRBV25-1 and TRBJ1-6; D possibly corresponds to TRBD1 (5 bases). This CDR3 has 14 residues. CDR1 and CDR2 from the germline V gene are MGHDK and SYGVNS. V was trimmed by 2 bases and J by 6 bases, leaving 8 bases between them.

This rearrangement joins TRBV7-8 to TRBJ2-5; possibly TRBD1 or TRBD2 for D (5 bases each). CDR3 size: 19 residues. Germline V lookup: CDR1 SGHVS, CDR2 FQNEAQ. Trimming cost V 0 bases and J 2 bases, with 22 bases left between them. The CDR3 loop reads CASSLARWIGATLQETQYF. The CDR3 coding sequence is TGTGCCAGCAGCTTAGCGCGCTGGATCGGGGCCACGTTACAAGAGACCCAGTACTTC.

This clone was seen more than once but under ten times. V is TRBV18 and J is TRBJ1-4; 9 bases agree with TRBD1. The CDR3 runs 15 residues. The germline CDR1 and CDR2 sequences are KGHSH and LQKENI. V lost 6 bases and J lost 7; bases outside the gene matches: 9. CDR3 DNA: TGTGCCAGCTCGCCTGGGACAGGGAATACTGAAAAACTGTTTTTT. This translates into CASSPGTGNTEKLFF.

Only one count was recorded for this clone. This chain links TRBV29-1 with TRBJ2-5; 9 nucleotides line up with TRBD1. Judging by the DNA end, TRBJ2-7 fits better; the J call may be wrong. Germline assignment: CDR1 SQVTM and CDR2 ANQGSEA. This CDR3 region has 14 residues. The CDR3 DNA is TGCAGCGCCGACCCGACAGGGGGATACCACGAGCAGTACTTC. It codes for CSADPTGGYHEQYF.

The chain carries TRBV30 and TRBJ1-3; D unclear. The germline V gene encodes CDR1 GTSNPN and CDR2 SVGIG (reference sequence). The ends were cut back, 4 bases at V and 8 bases at J, with 9 bases in the middle. The CDR3 has 11 residues. CDR3 amino acids: CAWTPRDTIYF. As DNA, the CDR3 is TGTGCCTGGACCCCACGGGACACCATATATTTT.

This chain joins TRBV5-1 and TRBJ2-7, with 12 bases matching TRBD1. The CDR3 totals 14 residues. Germline-derived CDR1 and CDR2 are SGHRS and YFSETQ. V lost 4 bases to trimming and J lost 7 bases; unmatched junction nucleotides: 6. The CDR3 sequence is CASSPGQGAREQYF. For the CDR3, the DNA is TGCGCCAGCAGCCCGGGACAGGGGGCGAGGGAGCAGTACTTC.

The chain uses TRBV9 and TRBJ2-7; no clear D gene. CDR1 and CDR2 from the germline V gene are SGDLS and YYNGEE. V was cut by 0 bases and J by 0 bases, with 7 bases left in between. This CDR3 has 14 residues. CDR3 amino acids: CASSVDGFSYEQYF. For the CDR3, the DNA is TGTGCCAGCAGCGTAGACGGGTTCTCCTACGAGCAGTACTTC.